These 23 T cell receptor beta chains came from one sample sequenced in a study of T cells in Graves' hyperthyroidism and ophthalmopathy. The source material, RNA transcripts, was used to amplify TCR beta CDR3 regions. Initially, a first-round RT-PCR of the TCR CDR3 employed the HTBI primer set. Each CDR3 protein gets one entry after TCRdb re-called the multiplex PCR reads with MiXCR. The profile shows about 610,000 distinct CDR3 sequences, 14% to 15% of them singletons. Sequenced material: blood. The receptor set was obtained from a woman aged 40 to 50 with Graves' ophthalmopathy.

This clonotype was recorded at least ten times. V and J are TRBV24-1 and TRBJ1-2, with D possibly TRBD1 on 6 matching bases. CDR1 and CDR2 from the germline V gene are KGHDR and SFDVKD. This CDR3 has 12 amino acids. V was cut by 0 bases and J by 14 bases, with 12 bases left in between. CDR3 region: CATSDLAGDITF. The CDR3 DNA reads as TGTGCCACCAGTGATTTGGCAGGGGACATAACCTTC.

This clonotype came up many times. The chain carries TRBV15 and TRBJ1-1; no firm D call. The V end was cut by 0 bases, the J end by 0 bases, with 2 bases between. The CDR3 totals 13 residues. In germline, CDR1 is LNHNV, CDR2 YYDKDF (reference sequence). The DNA for the CDR3 is TGTGCCACCAGCAGAGATGTGAACACTGAAGCTTTCTTT. Encoded protein: CATSRDVNTEAFF. The full variable domain, completed using reference TRBV15 and TRBJ1-1, is DAMVIQNPRYQVTQFGKPVTLSCSQTLNHNVMYWYQQKSSQAPKLLFHYYDKDFNNEADTPDNFQSRRPNTSFCFLDIRSPGLGDTAMYLCATSRDVNTEAFFGQGTRLTVV.

This clonotype has at least ten counts. The chain joins TRBV29-1 to TRBJ1-1; the D gene is possibly TRBD1 (6 bases). CDR1 and CDR2 from the germline V gene are SQVTM and ANQGSEA. The CDR3 loop spans 13 amino acids. V was pared by 2 bases and J by 4 bases, with 11 bases between. The CDR3 loop reads CSVERGGGTEAFF. The CDR3 DNA follows: TGCAGCGTTGAACGAGGGGGTGGCACTGAAGCTTTCTTT.

This clonotype was seen repeatedly, ten times or more. The chain is built from TRBV7-8 and TRBJ1-1, with D maybe TRBD1 (6 bases). Between the trimmed V and J ends, which lost 5 bases and 7 bases, there was a span of 11 bases. Germline values: CDR1 SGHVS, CDR2 FQNEAQ. The CDR3 covers 12 residues. The CDR3: CASSPDSFEAFF. DNA of the CDR3: TGTGCCAGCAGCCCGGACAGTTTTGAAGCTTTCTTT.

The chain recombines TRBV9 with TRBJ2-2; tentatively, D is TRBD2 (6 bases). The length of the CDR3 is 16 residues. The germline V gene encodes CDR1 SGDLS and CDR2 YYNGEE. V lost 4 bases and J lost 1, with 14 bases in between. Written as DNA, the CDR3 is TGTGCCAGCAGCCCCGAACCTAGCGTGAACACCGGGGAGCTGTTTTTT. This translates into CASSPEPSVNTGELFF. Full variable domain (rest looked up from reference TRBV9 and TRBJ2-2): DSGVTQTPKHLITATGQRVTLRCSPRSGDLSVYWYQQSLDQGLQFLIQYYNGEERAKGNILERFSAQQFPDLHSELNLSSLELGDSALYFCASSPEPSVNTGELFFGEGSRLTVL.

This clonotype occurred a few times. The CDR3 sequence: CAWSPRANQPQHF. For the CDR3, the DNA is TGTGCCTGGAGTCCCAGGGCCAATCAGCCCCAGCATTTT. This chain links TRBV30 with TRBJ1-5; perhaps TRBD1 as D (5 bases). V was pared by 2 bases and J by 3 bases, with 8 bases between. Germline CDR1 reads GTSNPN; CDR2 reads SVGIG (reference sequence). The CDR3 consists of 13 residues.

This clonotype occurred a few times. V usage is TRBV29-1 and J usage is TRBJ1-1; D gene uncertain. Per germline, CDR1 SQVTM and CDR2 ANQGSEA. V lost 6 bases to trimming and J lost 1 base, with 15 bases between them. This CDR3 is built from 14 residues. The CDR3 nucleotides read TGCAGCGTCCAACCTCTCATCTCGAACACTGAAGCTTTCTTT. It is translated as CSVQPLISNTEAFF. The complete variable domain, with remaining parts taken from reference TRBV29-1 and TRBJ1-1, reads SAVISQKPSRDICQRGTSLTIQCQVDSQVTMMFWYRQQPGQSLTLIATANQGSEATYESGFVIDKFPISRPNLTFSTLTVSNMSPEDSSIYLCSVQPLISNTEAFFGQGTRLTVV.

This clonotype was found many times. The chain employs TRBV10-3 and TRBJ2-5; D might be TRBD1 (6 bases). Trimming pared 10 bases from V and 5 bases from J, leaving 14 bases between. The CDR3 is made up of 12 amino acids. The germline CDR1 and CDR2 sequences are ENHRY and SYGVKD. In DNA, the CDR3 is TGTGCCACCGCACAGGGACGGGAGACCCAGTACTTC. Translating it yields CATAQGRETQYF.

This clonotype was counted at least ten times. The chain uses TRBV28 and TRBJ2-7; 11 nucleotides line up with TRBD2. The CDR3 sequence is 15 residues long. Germline V lookup: CDR1 MDHEN, CDR2 SYDVKM. After removal of 6 bases from V and 4 bases from J, the junction contained 8 bases not matched to a gene. The CDR3: CASSRTSGSRYEQYF. CDR3 DNA sequence: TGTGCCAGCAGCCGTACTAGCGGGAGTAGGTACGAGCAGTACTTC.

This clonotype was seen repeatedly, ten times or more. This chain uses TRBV7-8 with TRBJ1-1; a possible D gene is TRBD1 (5 bases). The CDR3 is made up of 15 amino acids. Trimming took 4 bases from V and 4 from J, leaving 16 bases between them. Per the germline V gene, CDR1 is SGHVS and CDR2 is FQNEAQ. The CDR3 protein is CASSYRDGGTTEAFF. Here the CDR3 DNA reads TGTGCCAGCAGCTACCGGGACGGGGGGACCACTGAAGCTTTCTTT.

At least ten counts were recorded for this clonotype. V gene TRBV6-2 or TRBV6-3 combines with J gene TRBJ2-2, with 10 bases that match TRBD1. J was trimmed by 7 bases and V by 4 bases; bases with no gene match: 3. This CDR3 is 14 amino acids long. The germline V gene encodes CDR1 MNHEY and CDR2 SVGEGT. CDR3 coding DNA: TGTGCCAGCAGTTTGTGGACAGGGGGCGGGGAGCTGTTTTTT. Its protein is CASSLWTGGGELFF.

This clonotype showed up many times. This rearrangement joins TRBV28 to TRBJ2-2; 7 positions match TRBD1. The length of the CDR3 is 15 residues. V lost 6 bases and J lost 1; bases outside the gene matches: 5. Germline values: CDR1 MDHEN, CDR2 SYDVKM. The CDR3: CASRRTGENTGELFF. The CDR3 DNA reads as TGTGCCAGCAGAAGGACAGGAGAGAACACCGGGGAGCTGTTTTTT.

This clonotype was observed a few times. This chain uses TRBV20-1 with TRBJ1-2, with 9 bases that match TRBD1. Germline lookup yields CDR1 DFQATT and CDR2 SNEGSKA (reference sequence). Trimming cost V 6 bases and J 8 bases; bases outside gene matches: 10. CDR3 length: 13 residues. CDR3 residues: CSASGTGLEGYTF. The CDR3 DNA is TGCAGTGCATCCGGGACAGGGTTAGAAGGCTACACCTTC.

The chain links TRBV7-2 to TRBJ2-7; tentatively, D is TRBD1 (5 bases). V lost 6 bases, J lost 2 bases, and 17 bases lay in between. The germline gives CDR1 SGHTA, CDR2 FQGNSA. The CDR3 is 15 residues long. Here the CDR3 reads CASRKAGQPAYEQYF. The CDR3 DNA reads TGTGCCAGCAGGAAAGCAGGACAACCCGCCTACGAGCAGTACTTC.

This clonotype was recorded many times. The CDR3 DNA reads TGTGCCAGCAGCTTAGGGGGCGGGAGGGCTGACGAGCAGTACTTC. Translated: CASSLGGGRADEQYF. The rearrangement uses TRBV7-9 and TRBJ2-7, with 9 bases identical to TRBD2. The CDR3 loop spans 15 amino acids. The germline V gene encodes CDR1 SEHNR and CDR2 FQNEAQ (reference sequence). J lost 5 bases, V lost 1 base, and 6 bases had no gene match.

This clonotype has ten or more counts. This sequence joins TRBV2 and TRBJ2-7; D uncertain. The CDR3 loop spans 13 amino acids. Germline V CDR1 and CDR2: SNHLY, FYNNEI. Trimming took 6 bases from V and 2 from J, leaving 11 bases between them. The CDR3 reads CASRATETYEQYF. Written as DNA, the CDR3 is TGTGCCAGCAGGGCGACGGAGACCTACGAGCAGTACTTC.

The chain recombines TRBV5-6 with TRBJ2-7; TRBD2 might be the D (7 bases). The germline V gene has CDR1 SGHDT and CDR2 YYEEEE. CDR3 length: 15 residues. Trimming took off 4 bases at V and 3 bases at J, with 17 bases between the two ends. The CDR3 is CASSPAGQIFYEQYF. Here the CDR3 DNA reads TGTGCCAGCAGCCCAGCGGGACAAATATTCTACGAGCAGTACTTC.

This clonotype was observed at least ten times. The rearrangement uses TRBV28 and TRBJ2-5; the D gene is possibly TRBD1 (5 bases). The CDR3 has 15 residues. V gave up 3 bases and J gave up 1 base, with 12 bases separating them. CDR1 is MDHEN, CDR2 SYDVKM, per germline. Here the CDR3 reads CASSFGAASQETQYF. CDR3 nucleotide sequence: TGTGCCAGCAGTTTTGGGGCGGCTAGCCAAGAGACCCAGTACTTC.

This clonotype was seen ten or more times. The V and J genes are TRBV27 and TRBJ1-2; 7 bases line up with TRBD1. The CDR3 is 15 residues long. V was pared by 3 bases and J by 2 bases, with 6 bases of the junction left unmatched. Germline V gives CDR1 MNHEY, CDR2 SMNVEV (reference sequence). CDR3 residues: CASSLGQMYNYGYTF. CDR3 sequence (DNA): TGTGCCAGCAGTTTGGGACAGATGTACAACTATGGCTACACCTTC.

At least ten counts were recorded for this clonotype. The chain recombines TRBV12-3 or TRBV12-4 with TRBJ1-3; perhaps TRBD1 as D (5 bases). Trimming pared 6 bases from V and 0 bases from J, leaving 18 bases between. The CDR3 extends over 17 amino acids. CDR3 loop: CASSLERVTVSGNTIYF. The CDR3 bases are TGTGCCAGCAGCCTAGAGAGAGTGACAGTCTCTGGAAACACCATATATTTT.

This clonotype was observed at least ten times. The gene calls are TRBV5-1 and TRBJ1-2, with D tentatively TRBD1 (5 bases). This CDR3 has 11 residues. CDR1 and CDR2 (germline): SGHRS, YFSETQ. Trimming shortened V by 3 bases and J by 7 bases, and 7 bases separated the two germline ends. CDR3 in DNA: TGCGCCAGCAGCTCAGGGTTTGGCTACACCTTC. It codes for CASSSGFGYTF.

This clonotype was counted at least ten times. The chain joins TRBV6-2 or TRBV6-3 to TRBJ2-7, with 10 bases lining up with TRBD1. The CDR3 length is 16 residues. The germline CDR1 and CDR2 sequences are MNHEY and SVGEGT. V shed 6 bases and J 5 bases; nucleotides not matched to a gene: 13. CDR3 sequence reads: CASRPERDRGSDEQYF. The CDR3 nucleotides read TGTGCCAGCAGACCAGAGAGGGACAGGGGATCCGACGAGCAGTACTTC.

This clonotype turned up a few times. A read error may explain this, as a much larger clone is one base away. The chain is built from TRBV20-1 and TRBJ2-5; TRBD2 agrees at 12 bases. Looked up from germline, CDR1 is DFQATT and CDR2 is SNEGSKA (reference sequence). The CDR3 is made up of 13 amino acids. V was pared by 1 base and J by 7 bases, with 1 base of the junction left unmatched. The chain's CDR3 is CSARASGGGTQYF. The CDR3 DNA sequence: TGCAGTGCTAGAGCTAGCGGGGGGGGGACCCAGTACTTC.